This passage covers 21 T cell receptor beta chains from one sample sequenced in a study of beta chain features in type 1 diabetes. Sequenced material consisted of expressed TCRB transcripts (all of the isolated RNA was reverse transcribed). This table comes from immunoSEQ multiplex PCR, and its TCRdb copy is limited to in-frame clones, with some not included. Of about 140,000 clones listed, 6% to 7.5% are singletons. The specimen was central memory CD4+ T cells from blood. These receptors were taken from a woman aged 30 to 39 in good health.

In its sample, this clone was seen a few times. For the CDR3, the DNA is TGTGCCAGCGATCCGGGACAAATCACCGGGGAGCTGTTTTTT. It codes for CASDPGQITGELFF. The gene calls are TRBV7-2 and TRBJ2-2, with D perhaps matching TRBD1 (6 bases). The CDR3 is 14 amino acids. V lost 8 bases and J lost 4, with 14 bases in between. Germline V gene lookup returns CDR1 SGHTA and CDR2 FQGNSA. Looking up the rest from reference TRBV7-2 and TRBJ2-2 gives the full variable domain: GAGVSQSPSNKVTEKGKDVELRCDPISGHTALYWYRQSLGQGLEFLIYFQGNSAPDKSGLPSDRFSAERTGGSVSTLTIQRTQQEDSAVYLCASDPGQITGELFFGEGSRLTVL.

As to this clone: An end of the junction does not agree with germline; a read error may underlie this. This chain uses TRBV7-8 with TRBJ2-1; 10 bases map to TRBD2. This CDR3 is 15 amino acids long. Germline V gives CDR1 SGHVS, CDR2 FQNEAQ. The CDR3 DNA reads TGTGCCAGCAGCTCGGGACTAGCGCGTTCCAATGAGCAATTCTTC. It codes for CASSSGLARSNEQFF.

J is TRBJ1-4 and V is TRBV2; TRBD1 matches 7 bases. CDR1 is SNHLY, CDR2 FYNNEI, per germline. Germline trimming cut 9 bases from V and 8 bases from J; bases unmatched to any gene: 9. The CDR3 totals 13 residues. The CDR3 coding sequence is TGTGCCAGTAAGACAGGGATGGGCGAAAAACTGTTTTTT. Protein product: CASKTGMGEKLFF.

This clone came up a few times. The gene calls are TRBV6-5 and TRBJ2-7; 7 nucleotides agree with TRBD1. Trimming at V came to 6 bases and at J to 4 bases, leaving 12 bases not matched to a gene. This CDR3 is 15 amino acids long. CDR1 and CDR2 from the germline V gene are MNHEY and SVGAGI. The chain's CDR3 is CASSPRTGNRYEQYF. CDR3 nucleotide sequence: TGTGCCAGCAGCCCTAGGACAGGTAATAGGTACGAGCAGTACTTC.

This clone was counted a few times. V usage is TRBV18 and J usage is TRBJ2-1; 8 positions match TRBD2. V gave up 6 bases and J gave up 5 bases; unmatched junction bases: 9. This CDR3 has 15 residues. CDR1 KGHSH and CDR2 LQKENI come from the germline V gene. The CDR3 sequence: CASSLRTSRDNEQFF. CDR3 in DNA: TGTGCCAGCTCGCTAAGGACTAGCAGGGACAATGAGCAGTTCTTC.

The sample holds a few counts of this clone. This chain links TRBV11-2 with TRBJ1-1; D ambiguous. The germline V and J ends were trimmed by 1 base and 7 bases, with 10 bases remaining between them. Germline CDR1 is SGHAT and CDR2 is FQNNGV. The CDR3 covers 13 residues. The chain's CDR3 is CASSLVTSYEAFF. The CDR3 bases are TGTGCCAGCAGCTTAGTCACTAGCTATGAAGCTTTCTTT.

This clone turned up a few times. The chain combines TRBV27 with TRBJ1-2; D is possibly TRBD1 (5 bases). This CDR3 is 14 amino acids long. Per germline, CDR1 MNHEY and CDR2 SMNVEV (reference sequence). Trimming pared 0 bases from V and 3 bases from J, leaving 8 bases between. The DNA of the CDR3 is TGTGCCAGCAGTTTATCAACAGGCCACTATGGCTACACCTTC. Translating it yields CASSLSTGHYGYTF.

The chain recombines TRBV5-1 with TRBJ1-1; 9 bases are a match to TRBD1. The CDR3 has 17 residues. V lost 1 base and J lost 6; bases outside the gene matches: 13. Germline V lookup: CDR1 SGHRS, CDR2 YFSETQ. CDR3 region: CASSLPRPTGGTAEAFF. CDR3 sequence (DNA): TGCGCCAGCAGCTTGCCTAGGCCGACAGGGGGTACGGCTGAAGCTTTCTTT.

J is TRBJ2-7 and V is TRBV28, with a tentative D call TRBD2 (5 bases). This CDR3 has 13 amino acids. V lost 5 bases and J lost 3, with 11 bases in between. From germline, CDR1 is MDHEN and CDR2 SYDVKM. This CDR3 is CASSAAGNYEQYF. The CDR3 DNA follows: TGTGCCAGCAGTGCGGCCGGGAACTACGAGCAGTACTTC.

This clone came up a few times. V is TRBV19 and J is TRBJ1-2, with TRBD1 matching 9 bases. Per germline, CDR1 LNHDA and CDR2 SQIVND (reference sequence). CDR3 length: 15 residues. The V segment lost 9 bases and the J segment 2 bases; nucleotides outside the gene matches: 10. The CDR3 sequence is CASRMDGTGNYGYTF. The CDR3 region has the DNA TGTGCCAGCCGGATGGACGGGACAGGGAACTATGGCTACACCTTC.

This clone has ten or more counts. Written as DNA, the CDR3 is TGCAGCGTGAGGACAGGGCCGACGAACACCGGGGAGCTGTTTTTT. Protein sequence: CSVRTGPTNTGELFF. The chain carries TRBV29-1 and TRBJ2-2; 8 bases match TRBD1. Germline V gene data show CDR1 as SQVTM and CDR2 as ANQGSEA. J was trimmed by 0 bases and V by 6 bases; bases with no gene match: 6. The CDR3 is 15 amino acids.

The CDR3 loop is CASSSLAGVRTDTQYF. In DNA form, the CDR3 reads TGTGCCAGCAGTTCGCTAGCGGGAGTACGCACAGATACGCAGTATTTT. The chain couples TRBV28 to TRBJ2-3, with 10 bases identical to TRBD2. The germline V gene encodes CDR1 MDHEN and CDR2 SYDVKM. J gave up 1 base and V 4 bases, and 5 bases lay outside the gene matches. The CDR3 totals 16 residues. The full variable domain, in which reference TRBV28 and TRBJ2-3 provide the parts outside the CDR3, is DVKVTQSSRYLVKRTGEKVFLECVQDMDHENMFWYRQDPGLGLRLIYFSYDVKMKEKGDIPEGYSVSREKKERFSLILESASTNQTSMYLCASSSLAGVRTDTQYFGPGTRLTVL.

The chain joins TRBV5-6 to TRBJ2-1; 8 positions match TRBD1. CDR1 and CDR2 from the germline V gene are SGHDT and YYEEEE. There are 15 residues in the CDR3. Trimming cost V 2 bases and J 2 bases; bases outside gene matches: 3. In DNA form, the CDR3 reads TGTGCCAGCAGCTTAGGACAGGGCACCTACAATGAGCAGTTCTTC. As protein: CASSLGQGTYNEQFF.

The chain's CDR3 is CASRTDYNEQFF. The CDR3 DNA is TGTGCCAGCAGGACAGACTACAATGAGCAGTTCTTC. This chain joins TRBV6-6 and TRBJ2-1; D might be TRBD1 (5 bases). The CDR3 is 12 amino acids. In germline, CDR1 is MNHNY, CDR2 SVGAGI (reference sequence). V was clipped by 6 bases and J by 3 bases, with 6 bases between them.

This clone was seen at least ten times. The rearrangement uses TRBV29-1 and TRBJ2-1; 8 bases agree with TRBD2. The trim removed 8 bases at V and 4 bases at J, leaving 4 bases unmatched. Germline CDR1 is SQVTM and CDR2 is ANQGSEA. The CDR3 has 12 residues. This chain's CDR3 is CSTSGEYNEQFF. The CDR3 DNA sequence: TGCAGCACTAGCGGAGAATACAATGAGCAGTTCTTC.

This rearrangement joins TRBV18 to TRBJ1-2; a possible D gene is TRBD1 (5 bases). This CDR3 spans 15 amino acids. CDR1 and CDR2 from the germline V gene are KGHSH and LQKENI. Between the trimmed V and J ends, which lost 2 bases and 4 bases, there was a span of 14 bases. The CDR3 DNA reads TGTGCCAGCTCACCAGGGGAGGGGCAGCTCTATGGCTACACCTTC. It specifies CASSPGEGQLYGYTF.

The V gene is TRBV10-3, the J gene TRBJ2-3; no reliable D call. Germline V gene lookup returns CDR1 ENHRY and CDR2 SYGVKD. The length of the CDR3 is 15 residues. The V end was cut by 4 bases, the J end by 3 bases, with 14 bases between. DNA for the CDR3: TGTGCCATCAGTGGCTCAGGCCGTATTACAGATACGCAGTATTTT. The encoded protein is CAISGSGRITDTQYF.

V usage is TRBV28 and J usage is TRBJ1-3; TRBD1 matches 9 bases. Germline assignment: CDR1 MDHEN and CDR2 SYDVKM. There are 14 residues in the CDR3. With 8 bases clipped from V and 1 base from J, the junction kept 3 bases outside the gene matches. The CDR3: CASGTGKSGNTIYF. CDR3 DNA: TGTGCCAGCGGGACAGGGAAGTCTGGAAACACCATATATTTT.

This clone was recorded a few times. This chain uses TRBV28 with TRBJ1-2, with TRBD1 matching 7 bases. The CDR3 sequence is 12 residues long. Unmatched junction bases numbered 3, after V lost 6 bases and J lost 5 bases. Looked up from germline, CDR1 is MDHEN and CDR2 is SYDVKM. The CDR3 loop reads CASSIQGYGYTF. In DNA form, the CDR3 reads TGTGCCAGCAGCATACAGGGGTATGGCTACACCTTC.

The chain links TRBV30 to TRBJ1-1, with D maybe TRBD1 (6 bases). The germline gives CDR1 GTSNPN, CDR2 SVGIG (reference sequence). This CDR3 spans 13 amino acids. Trimming pared 7 bases from V and 2 bases from J, leaving 14 bases between. CDR3 loop: CASDQGTNTEAFF. As DNA, the CDR3 is TGTGCCTCGGATCAAGGGACAAACACTGAAGCTTTCTTT.

This clone has only a few counts. The J gene is TRBJ1-4, the V gene TRBV9; D is perhaps TRBD1 (6 bases). The CDR3 is made up of 16 amino acids. Per the germline V gene, CDR1 is SGDLS and CDR2 is YYNGEE. The V end was cut by 2 bases, the J end by 6 bases, with 17 bases between. The CDR3 reads CASSVSPGHNDEKLFF. In nucleotides, the CDR3 is TGTGCCAGCAGCGTCTCGCCGGGACATAATGATGAAAAACTGTTTTTT.